This TCR beta chain was profiled in a study of blood T cell repertoires in COVID-19. About the study: There were acute and convalescent COVID-19 samples, and they came from the United States, Italy and Spain. T cells, B-cell-depleted T cells, or PBMCs supplied cDNA or gDNA.

In the original processing: Counts of nucleated cells, estimated from reference gene primer amplification, were obtained. The assay was immunoSEQ multiplex PCR, and TCRdb's table has in-frame clones only and misses some. V, J and clone size were drawn from that table, and D and trimming were deduced from the DNA. The sample has around 49,000 clones; 81% are singletons. Looked up from germline, CDR1 is SGHRS and CDR2 is YFSETQ. V shed 1 base and J shed 7 bases, with 16 bases lying between them. The CDR3 loop spans 15 amino acids. Patients of the Seattle cohort, enrolled during active infection, were followed longitudinally.

The receptor was derived from a woman older than 75 with COVID-19, enrolled during active disease. This chain joins TRBV5-1 and TRBJ2-3; D may be TRBD2 (6 bases). The sequencing sample was made of peripheral blood. This chain's CDR3 is CASSLILGGGNTQYF. The DNA for the CDR3 is TGCGCCAGCAGCTTGATCTTAGGTGGGGGGAATACGCAGTATTTT.